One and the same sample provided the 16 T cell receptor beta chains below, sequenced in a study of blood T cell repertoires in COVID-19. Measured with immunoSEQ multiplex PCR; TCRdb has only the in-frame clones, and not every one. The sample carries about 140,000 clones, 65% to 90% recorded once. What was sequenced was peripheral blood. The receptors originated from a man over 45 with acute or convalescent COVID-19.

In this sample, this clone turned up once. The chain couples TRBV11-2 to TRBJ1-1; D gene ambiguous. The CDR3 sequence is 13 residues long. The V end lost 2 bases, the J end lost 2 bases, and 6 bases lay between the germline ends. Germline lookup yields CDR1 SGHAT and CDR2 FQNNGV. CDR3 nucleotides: TGTGCCAGCAGCTTATCCAGAAACACTGAAGCTTTCTTT. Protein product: CASSLSRNTEAFF.

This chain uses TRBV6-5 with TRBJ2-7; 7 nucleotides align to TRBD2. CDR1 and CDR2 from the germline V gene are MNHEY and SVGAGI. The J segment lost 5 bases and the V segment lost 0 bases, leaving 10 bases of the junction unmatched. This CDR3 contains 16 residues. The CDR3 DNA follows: TGTGCCAGCAGTTACTCCTTAACGGGGAGGGACCACGAGCAGTACTTC. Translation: CASSYSLTGRDHEQYF.

The CDR3 DNA reads TGTGCCAGCAGCGCCCACACGGAGGATACGCAGTATTTT. This translates into CASSAHTEDTQYF. J is TRBJ2-3 and V is TRBV9; D is unclear. Trimming cost V 3 bases and J 6 bases, with 11 bases left between them. CDR3 length: 13 residues. Germline assignment: CDR1 SGDLS and CDR2 YYNGEE. Looking up the rest from reference TRBV9 and TRBJ2-3 gives the full variable domain: DSGVTQTPKHLITATGQRVTLRCSPRSGDLSVYWYQQSLDQGLQFLIQYYNGEERAKGNILERFSAQQFPDLHSELNLSSLELGDSALYFCASSAHTEDTQYFGPGTRLTVL.

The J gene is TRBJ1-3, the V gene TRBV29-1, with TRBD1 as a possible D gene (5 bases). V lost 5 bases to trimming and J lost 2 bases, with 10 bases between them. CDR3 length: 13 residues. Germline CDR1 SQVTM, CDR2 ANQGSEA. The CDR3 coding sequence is TGCAGCGTTCCTTCCAGGGCTGGAAACACCATATATTTT. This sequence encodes CSVPSRAGNTIYF.

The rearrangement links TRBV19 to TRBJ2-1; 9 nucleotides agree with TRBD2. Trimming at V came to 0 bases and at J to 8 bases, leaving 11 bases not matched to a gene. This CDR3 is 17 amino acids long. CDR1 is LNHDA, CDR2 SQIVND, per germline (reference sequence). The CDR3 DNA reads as TGTGCCAGTAGTATAGATTGGTCCAGCGGGGGGCGACATGAGCAGTTCTTC. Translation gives CASSIDWSSGGRHEQFF.

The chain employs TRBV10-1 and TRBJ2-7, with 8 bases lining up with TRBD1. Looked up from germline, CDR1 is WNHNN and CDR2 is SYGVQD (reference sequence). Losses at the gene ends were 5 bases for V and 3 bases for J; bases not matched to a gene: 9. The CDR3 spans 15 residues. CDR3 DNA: TGCGCCAGCAGTACCGGCGGGACAGGAGGCTACGAGCAGTACTTC. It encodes CASSTGGTGGYEQYF.

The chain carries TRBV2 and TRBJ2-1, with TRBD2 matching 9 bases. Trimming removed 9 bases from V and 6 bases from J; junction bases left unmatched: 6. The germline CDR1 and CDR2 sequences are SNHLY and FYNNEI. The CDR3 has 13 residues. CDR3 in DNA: TGTGCCAGTTCTAGCGGGATGGGCAATGAGCAGTTCTTC. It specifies CASSSGMGNEQFF.

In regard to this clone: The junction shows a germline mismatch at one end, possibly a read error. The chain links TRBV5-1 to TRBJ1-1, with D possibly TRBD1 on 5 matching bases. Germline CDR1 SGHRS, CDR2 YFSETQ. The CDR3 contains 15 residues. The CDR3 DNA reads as TGCACCAGCAGCTGGAGACAGATTACGGACACTGAAGCTTTCTTT. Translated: CTSSWRQITDTEAFF.

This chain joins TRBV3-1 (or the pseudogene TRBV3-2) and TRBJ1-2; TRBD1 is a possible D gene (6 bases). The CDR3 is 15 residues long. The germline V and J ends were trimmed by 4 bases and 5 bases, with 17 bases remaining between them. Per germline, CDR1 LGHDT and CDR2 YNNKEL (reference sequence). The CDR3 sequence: CASSRYGGASYGYTF. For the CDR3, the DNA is TGTGCCAGCAGCCGGTACGGGGGGGCCTCTTATGGCTACACCTTC.

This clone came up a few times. CDR3 nucleotides: TGTGCCAGCAGCCCGACAGGGGGTCAGCCCCAGCATTTT. Its protein product is CASSPTGGQPQHF. V gene TRBV7-9 combines with J gene TRBJ1-5, with 9 bases fitting TRBD1. The CDR3 runs 13 residues. Trimming took 5 bases from V and 6 from J; bases not matched to a gene: 2. Looked up from germline, CDR1 is SEHNR and CDR2 is FQNEAQ (reference sequence). The full variable domain, in which reference TRBV7-9 and TRBJ1-5 provide the parts outside the CDR3, is DTGVSQNPRHKITKRGQNVTFRCDPISEHNRLYWYRQTLGQGPEFLTYFQNEAQLEKSRLLSDRFSAERPKGSFSTLEIQRTEQGDSAMYLCASSPTGGQPQHFGDGTRLSIL.

CDR3 coding DNA: TGTGCCATCAGTAATAGCGGGGCCAACGTCCTGACTTTC. As protein: CAISNSGANVLTF. The chain is built from TRBV10-3 and TRBJ2-6, with D hard to call. Between the trimmed V and J ends, which lost 5 bases and 4 bases, there was a span of 6 bases. Germline assignment: CDR1 ENHRY and CDR2 SYGVKD. CDR3 size: 13 residues.

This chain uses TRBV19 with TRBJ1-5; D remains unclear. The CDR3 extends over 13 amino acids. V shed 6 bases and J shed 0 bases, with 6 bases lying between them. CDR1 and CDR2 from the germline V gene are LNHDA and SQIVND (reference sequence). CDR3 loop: CASSQISNQPQHF. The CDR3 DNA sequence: TGTGCCAGTAGCCAGATTAGCAATCAGCCCCAGCATTTT.

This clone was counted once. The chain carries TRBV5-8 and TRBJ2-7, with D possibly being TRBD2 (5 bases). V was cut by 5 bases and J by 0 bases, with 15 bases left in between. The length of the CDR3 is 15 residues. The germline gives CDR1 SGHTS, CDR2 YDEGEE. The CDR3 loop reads CASSPAGVSSYEQYF. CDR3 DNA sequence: TGTGCCAGCAGTCCTGCGGGTGTCAGCTCCTACGAGCAGTACTTC.

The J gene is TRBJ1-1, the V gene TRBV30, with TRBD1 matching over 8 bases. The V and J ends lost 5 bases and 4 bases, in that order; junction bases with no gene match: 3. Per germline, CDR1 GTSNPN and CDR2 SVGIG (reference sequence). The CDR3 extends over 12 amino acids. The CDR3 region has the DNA TGTGCCTGGGACAGGGGCGGCACTGAAGCTTTCTTT. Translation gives CAWDRGGTEAFF.

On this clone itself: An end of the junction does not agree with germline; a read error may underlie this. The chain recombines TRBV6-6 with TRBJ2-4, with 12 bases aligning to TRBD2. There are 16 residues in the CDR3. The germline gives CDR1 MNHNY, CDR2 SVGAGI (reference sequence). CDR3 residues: CASSPRLAGATNIQYF. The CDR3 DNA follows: TGTGCCAGCAGTCCTCGACTAGCGGGAGCCACAAACATTCAGTACTTC.

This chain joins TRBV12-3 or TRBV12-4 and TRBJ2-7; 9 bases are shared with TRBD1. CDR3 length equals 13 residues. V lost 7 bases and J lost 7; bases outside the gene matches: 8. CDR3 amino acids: CASTPGTGSEQYF. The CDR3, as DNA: TGTGCCAGCACCCCAGGGACAGGGAGTGAGCAGTACTTC.